The 20 T cell receptor beta chains below were found in one sample sequenced in a study of blood T cell repertoires in COVID-19 (dated by TCRdb to 2018 to 2021). Preparation of the library involved the immunoSEQ multiplex PCR assay. TCRdb obtained this table from immuneACCESS and retained in-frame rearrangements with V and J assigned. These tables miss some clones; where compared with another copy, unresolved V genes account for less than half of the shortfall, and the remainder is unexplained. Across this sample there are approximately 190,000 clones, with about 85% seen only once. The ten top clones hold 15% to 20% of the sample. The sample taken for sequencing was peripheral blood. Every receptor here comes from a human donor in a cohort sampled during active COVID-19.

The chain employs TRBV5-5 and TRBJ1-2, with TRBD1 as a possible D gene (5 bases). CDR1 is SGHKS, CDR2 YYEKEE, per germline (reference sequence). Trimming took off 9 bases at V and 5 bases at J, with 14 bases between the two ends. This CDR3 comprises 12 residues. The CDR3 DNA reads TGTGCCACCGGGGGTGGGATATATGGCTACACCTTC. This sequence encodes CATGGGIYGYTF.

The V and J genes are TRBV12-3 or TRBV12-4 and TRBJ1-2; D unresolved. There are 13 residues in the CDR3. Trimming took off 1 base at V and 8 bases at J, with 11 bases between the two ends. The CDR3 bases are TGTGCCAGCAGTTTAGGGGAGACGAGGGGCTACACCTTC. It is translated as CASSLGETRGYTF.

This chain links TRBV6-1 with TRBJ2-3; unclear D gene. V shed 3 bases and J shed 2 bases, with 12 bases lying between them. The CDR3 is made up of 15 amino acids. CDR1 and CDR2 (germline): MNHNS, SASEGT. Written as DNA, the CDR3 is TGTGCCAGCAGTGAGGCAGGCCCCCTCACAGATACGCAGTATTTT. This encodes CASSEAGPLTDTQYF.

In this sample, this clone turned up once. The genes are TRBV28 and TRBJ1-1, with D perhaps TRBD1 (6 bases). Trimming shortened V by 6 bases and J by 5 bases, and 16 bases separated the two germline ends. The CDR3 totals 14 residues. In germline, CDR1 is MDHEN, CDR2 SYDVKM. The CDR3 sequence: CASRGGGRWTEAFF. The CDR3 DNA sequence: TGTGCCAGCAGGGGCGGGGGGCGCTGGACTGAAGCTTTCTTT.

The V call is TRBV19, the J call TRBJ2-5; 7 bases align to TRBD2. This CDR3 comprises 13 residues. Germline CDR1 and CDR2: LNHDA and SQIVND (reference sequence). V was clipped by 8 bases and J by 7 bases; unmatched bases: 10. For the CDR3, the DNA is TGTGCCAGTCGAACGGGGGGTCAGGGGACCCAGTACTTC. It yields the protein CASRTGGQGTQYF.

This clone has a handful of counts. The chain links TRBV19 to TRBJ2-7; 9 bases align to TRBD1. J lost 7 bases, V lost 5 bases, and 6 bases had no gene match. The CDR3 extends over 13 amino acids. Looked up from germline, CDR1 is LNHDA and CDR2 is SQIVND (reference sequence). For the CDR3, the DNA is TGTGCCAGTAGTCCACAGGGGGCGGGGGAGCAGTACGTC. Translated: CASSPQGAGEQYV.

The chain carries TRBV5-1 and TRBJ2-5; D may be TRBD1 (6 bases). The CDR3 is 14 amino acids. V gave up 4 bases and J gave up 5 bases, with 15 bases separating them. Germline CDR1 is SGHRS and CDR2 is YFSETQ. The CDR3 loop is CASSPRDTRETQYF. For the CDR3, the DNA is TGCGCCAGCAGCCCCCGGGACACGAGGGAGACCCAGTACTTC. The full variable domain, its missing parts supplied by reference TRBV5-1 and TRBJ2-5, is KAGVTQTPRYLIKTRGQQVTLSCSPISGHRSVSWYQQTPGQGLQFLFEYFSETQRNKGNFPGRFSGRQFSNSRSEMNVSTLELGDSALYLCASSPRDTRETQYFGPGTRLLVL.

This rearrangement joins TRBV12-5 to TRBJ2-5; 8 bases are a match to TRBD2. J lost 3 bases, V lost 6 bases, and 15 bases had no gene match. Germline V CDR1 and CDR2: LGHNT, FRNRAP. The CDR3 loop spans 17 amino acids. CDR3 nucleotides: TGTGCTAGTGGCAAGGGACTAGAGGGAATCCAGAAAGAGACCCAGTACTTC. This gives the protein CASGKGLEGIQKETQYF.

This clone was seen only a few times. The chain carries TRBV10-2 and TRBJ2-5; 7 nucleotides line up with TRBD2. The CDR3 is 16 amino acids. The germline gives CDR1 WSHSY, CDR2 SAAADI. Trimming removed 0 bases from V and 0 bases from J; junction bases left unmatched: 4. The CDR3 DNA is TGCGCCAGCAGTGAGTCGACTAGCTCGTACCAAGAGACCCAGTACTTC. Amino acids: CASSESTSSYQETQYF.

The gene calls are TRBV24-1 and TRBJ2-1; 10 nucleotides match TRBD1. Germline V gene lookup returns CDR1 KGHDR and CDR2 SFDVKD. The trim removed 8 bases at V and 6 bases at J, leaving 12 bases unmatched. This CDR3 contains 16 residues. CDR3 coding DNA: TGTGCCACCATGAACCCCGGGACAGGGGTTCGCAATGAGCAGTTCTTC. This translates into CATMNPGTGVRNEQFF.

DNA of the CDR3: TGTGCCAGCTCACTGGACAGGAACACTGAAGCTTTCTTT. Its protein product is CASSLDRNTEAFF. This chain uses TRBV18 with TRBJ1-1, with D perhaps TRBD1 (6 bases). The CDR3 is 13 residues long. Germline CDR1 reads KGHSH; CDR2 reads LQKENI. Trimming cost V 4 bases and J 1 base, with 7 bases left between them.

The genes are TRBV4-1 and TRBJ2-4; TRBD2 might be the D (6 bases). The CDR3 has 17 amino acids. CDR1 MGHRA and CDR2 YSYEKL come from the germline V gene. Trimming shortened V by 4 bases and J by 0 bases, and 16 bases separated the two germline ends. CDR3 nucleotide sequence: TGCGCCAGCAGCCCATATCCGGGAGTTGAAGCCAAAAACATTCAGTACTTC. Protein product: CASSPYPGVEAKNIQYF.

The chain joins TRBV7-6 to TRBJ1-5; no reliable D call. Trimming took 1 base from V and 4 from J, leaving 11 bases between them. The CDR3 has 15 residues. The germline gives CDR1 SGHVS, CDR2 FNYEAQ. CDR3 residues: CASSLVAGRNQPQHF. The CDR3 region has the DNA TGTGCCAGCAGCTTAGTAGCGGGCAGGAATCAGCCCCAGCATTTT.

This clone appeared a few times. The chain carries TRBV18 and TRBJ1-2; the D is unclear. The germline V gene has CDR1 KGHSH and CDR2 LQKENI. Trimming stripped 5 bases from V and 8 bases from J, with 18 bases between. This CDR3 spans 14 amino acids. CDR3 loop: CASSASQGQRGYTF. For the CDR3, the DNA is TGTGCCAGCTCAGCCTCACAAGGCCAGAGGGGCTACACCTTC.

This chain's CDR3 is CASTTARVVNSTLHF. CDR3 nucleotides: TGTGCCAGCACCACAGCGAGGGTTGTGAATTCGACCCTCCACTTT. V and J are TRBV28 and TRBJ1-6; no definite D call. Germline CDR1 MDHEN, CDR2 SYDVKM. V was clipped by 7 bases and J by 14 bases, with 24 bases between them. The CDR3 sequence is 15 residues long.

This chain uses TRBV5-6 with TRBJ1-2; a weak D match, TRBD1 (5 bases). CDR1 and CDR2 (germline): SGHDT, YYEEEE. The CDR3 extends over 15 amino acids. V lost 0 bases and J lost 5, with 14 bases in between. CDR3 protein: CASSLGRALIYGYTF. In DNA form, the CDR3 reads TGTGCCAGCAGCTTGGGCAGGGCCCTTATTTATGGCTACACCTTC.

The chain is built from TRBV28 and TRBJ2-1; D unresolved. The CDR3 is made up of 13 amino acids. The V end was cut by 6 bases, the J end by 0 bases, with 6 bases between. CDR1 and CDR2 (germline): MDHEN, SYDVKM. The CDR3 reads CASSPSSYNEQFF. For the CDR3, the DNA is TGTGCCAGCAGCCCGAGCTCCTACAATGAGCAGTTCTTC.

The rearrangement joins TRBV18 to TRBJ1-1, with TRBD1 matching 7 bases. Trimming took 2 bases from V and 5 from J; bases not matched to a gene: 8. Looked up from germline, CDR1 is KGHSH and CDR2 is LQKENI. The CDR3 is made up of 15 amino acids. The DNA for the CDR3 is TGTGCCAGCTCACCAGACCAACAGGGGTTAACTGAAGCTTTCTTT. Protein: CASSPDQQGLTEAFF.

The chain carries TRBV28 and TRBJ2-5; TRBD2 agrees at 11 bases. CDR1 is MDHEN and CDR2 is SYDVKM in the germline V gene. The junction had 6 bases not matched to a gene; V was cut back by 1 base and J by 2 bases. The CDR3 sequence is 17 residues long. The CDR3 is CASSLLGLAALQETQYF. The DNA of the CDR3 is TGTGCCAGCAGTTTATTGGGACTAGCGGCGTTACAAGAGACCCAGTACTTC.

V usage is TRBV27 and J usage is TRBJ1-3; D is perhaps TRBD1 (5 bases). This CDR3 is built from 15 residues. CDR1 is MNHEY, CDR2 SMNVEV, per germline (reference sequence). V gave up 5 bases and J gave up 1 base, with 12 bases separating them. CDR3 sequence (DNA): TGTGCCAGCAGTCAGGGCTTAGGTTCTGGAAACACCATATATTTT. Translating it yields CASSQGLGSGNTIYF.